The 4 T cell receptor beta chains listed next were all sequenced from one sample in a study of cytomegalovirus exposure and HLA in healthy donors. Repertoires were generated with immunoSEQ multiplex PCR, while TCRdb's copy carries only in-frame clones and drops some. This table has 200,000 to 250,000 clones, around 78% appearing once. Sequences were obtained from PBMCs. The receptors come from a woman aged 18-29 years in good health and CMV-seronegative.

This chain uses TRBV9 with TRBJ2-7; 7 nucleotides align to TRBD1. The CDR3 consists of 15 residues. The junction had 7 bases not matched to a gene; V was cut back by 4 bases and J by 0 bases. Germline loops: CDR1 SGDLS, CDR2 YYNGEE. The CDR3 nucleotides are TGTGCCAGCAGCCAACAGGGGATATTCTCCTACGAGCAGTACTTC. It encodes CASSQQGIFSYEQYF.

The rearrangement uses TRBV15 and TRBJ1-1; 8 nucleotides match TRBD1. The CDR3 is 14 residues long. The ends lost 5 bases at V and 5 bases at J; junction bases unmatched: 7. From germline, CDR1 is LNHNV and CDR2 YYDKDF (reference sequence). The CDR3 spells CATSPDRVRTEAFF. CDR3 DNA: TGTGCCACCAGCCCGGACAGGGTTCGAACTGAAGCTTTCTTT.

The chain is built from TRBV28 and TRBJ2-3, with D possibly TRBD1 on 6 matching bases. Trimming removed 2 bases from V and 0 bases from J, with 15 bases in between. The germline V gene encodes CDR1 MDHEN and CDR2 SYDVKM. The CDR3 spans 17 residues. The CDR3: CASSLRVSQGSTDTQYF. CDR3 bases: TGTGCCAGCAGTTTACGCGTAAGCCAGGGGAGCACAGATACGCAGTATTTT.

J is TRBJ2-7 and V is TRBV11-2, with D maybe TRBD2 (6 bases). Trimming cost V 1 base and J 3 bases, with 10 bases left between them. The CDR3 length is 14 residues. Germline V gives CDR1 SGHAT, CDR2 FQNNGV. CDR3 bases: TGTGCCAGCAGCTTAGCGGGAGCGGGCTACGAGCAGTACTTC. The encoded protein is CASSLAGAGYEQYF.